What follows are 3 T cell receptor beta chains derived from one specimen sequenced in a study of T cell clones after liver transplantation. Generated by immunoSEQ multiplex PCR, the TCRdb table keeps only in-frame clones and is missing some. The sample includes over 70,000 clones, 75% to 85% seen only once; the top ten take roughly 0.87%. This sample comprised CD4+ T cells from blood, obtained 12 months after liver transplant. These receptors originate from a human patient who received a liver transplant. Certain T cells may be donor cells from the graft.

This chain connects TRBV10-3 to TRBJ2-3; D call uncertain. This CDR3 has 12 amino acids. The germline V gene encodes CDR1 ENHRY and CDR2 SYGVKD. The V end was cut by 5 bases, the J end by 3 bases, with 6 bases between. The CDR3 nucleotides read TGTGCCATCAGTCCAGTTACAGATACGCAGTATTTT. This sequence encodes CAISPVTDTQYF.

This clone has just a few counts. V is TRBV6-1 and J is TRBJ2-3, with D unclear. Trimming shortened V by 2 bases and J by 3 bases, and 15 bases separated the two germline ends. The CDR3 extends over 16 amino acids. Germline V CDR1 and CDR2: MNHNS, SASEGT. Here the CDR3 reads CASSERVGFFTDTQYF. The CDR3, as DNA: TGTGCCAGCAGTGAACGAGTCGGCTTCTTTACAGATACGCAGTATTTT.

This chain uses TRBV15 with TRBJ1-4, with a weak D call TRBD1 (5 bases). The CDR3 totals 16 residues. V shed 1 base and J shed 7 bases, with 16 bases lying between them. Germline values: CDR1 LNHNV, CDR2 YYDKDF (reference sequence). CDR3 coding DNA: TGTGCCACCAGCAGAGGACCGGGACGGAGAATTGAAAAACTGTTTTTT. Translated, it gives CATSRGPGRRIEKLFF.